This TCR beta chain was sequenced during a study of shared clonotypes between healthy human individuals. All donors were Caucasian adults living in Nashville, Tennessee. Tens of millions of PBMCs went into genomic DNA for unsorted samples. Samples underwent the assay at deep level. Clones were sequenced by immunoSEQ multiplex PCR, and TCRdb holds only the in-frame ones, with some missing. Of some 490,000 clones listed, 81% are singletons. The CDR3 is 11 residues long. V lost 7 bases and J 3 bases, leaving 9 bases between the germline ends. Germline loops: CDR1 SQVTM, CDR2 ANQGSEA. This clonotype originated in a middle-aged woman in good health. Some clones in this sample may be carry-over from other donors' samples. The specimen sequenced was PBMCs. This chain joins TRBV29-1 and TRBJ1-2, with D perhaps matching TRBD1 (5 bases). The CDR3 spells CSAGGDYGYTF. CDR3 in DNA: TGCAGCGCAGGAGGGGACTATGGCTACACCTTC.